The T cell receptor (beta chain) described here comes from a study of liver allograft versus peripheral blood T cells. About the research overall: Recipients' peripheral blood supplied the T cell receptor repertoires against which those in transplanted livers were compared.

Judged by abundance, this clonotype is medium-sized. Looked up from germline, CDR1 is SGHTA and CDR2 is FQGNSA. V was cut by 5 bases and J by 5 bases, with 10 bases left in between. The CDR3 covers 12 residues. TCRdb used MiXCR to reprocess the reads, holding one entry per CDR3 protein. The data contain roughly 1,800 distinct CDR3 sequences, around 18% of them seen just once; the ten biggest clones take up less than 70%. The clonotype originates from a human patient who had a liver transplant. Some T cells may be graft donor cells. The rearrangement uses TRBV7-2 and TRBJ2-7; D may be TRBD1 (6 bases). The CDR3 region has the DNA TGTGCCAGCAGCCAGGGGTGGAACGAGCAGTACTTC. Protein: CASSQGWNEQYF.